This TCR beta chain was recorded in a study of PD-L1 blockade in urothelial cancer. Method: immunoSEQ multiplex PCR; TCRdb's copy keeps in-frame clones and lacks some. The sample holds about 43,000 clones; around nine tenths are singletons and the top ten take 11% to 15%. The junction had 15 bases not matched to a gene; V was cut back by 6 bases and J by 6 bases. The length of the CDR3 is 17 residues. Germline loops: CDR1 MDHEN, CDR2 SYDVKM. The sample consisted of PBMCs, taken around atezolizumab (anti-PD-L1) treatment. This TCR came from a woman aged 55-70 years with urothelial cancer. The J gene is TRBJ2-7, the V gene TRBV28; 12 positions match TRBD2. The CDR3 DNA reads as TGTGCCAGCAGCCCGCGGCGGCTAGCGGGGGGGCCGGGCGAGCAGTACTTC. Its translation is CASSPRRLAGGPGEQYF.